One TCR beta chain is described in this entry. The specificity of this receptor is unknown. One base away there is no much larger clone; base qualities are not given. The method behind the library was the immunoSEQ multiplex PCR assay. The multiplex PCR relied on a mix of 60 forward primers for TCR Vbeta segments and 13 reverse primers for TCR Jbeta segments. Amplification of the CDR3 region of rearranged TCR beta genes was performed with a multiplex PCR assay on genomic DNA. On the Illumina HiSeq System, the amplified TCR beta libraries were sequenced as 87-base-pair reads. The original methods were these. In a later analysis, tens of millions of unique TCR beta chains were counted across the 690 or so repertoires, and around 11 million of these chains were shared by at least two donors. Raw reads were error-corrected and collapsed into unique sequences with a nearest-neighbor algorithm that merged closely related sequences to remove PCR and sequencing errors. Alignment of CDR3 sequences to IMGT reference sequences was used to assign V, D and J gene segments. For a sequence to be retained, at least a six-nucleotide match to both a V gene segment and a J gene segment was required. A rearrangement was called productive if the CDR3 had no stop codons and remained in frame with V and J, and every other rearrangement was called non-productive. CDR3 was defined according to IMGT convention as the region running from the second conserved V-encoded cysteine to the conserved J-encoded phenylalanine. In an earlier analysis of around 540 of the donors, sequences lacking an unambiguous match to a single V gene segment were excluded. In an earlier analysis of 450 to 750 of the donors, a V segment was called functional when productive rearrangements were above 56.7%, and segregating when the standard deviation between donors exceeded 5%. A statistical classification framework was developed to diagnose cytomegalovirus status using the catalog of TCR beta chain sequences. A later analysis assigned V and J genes by comparing TCR nucleotide sequences with IMGT/GENE-DB human TR gene sequences. In a later analysis, CDR3 sequences and most-parsimonious VDJ recombination scenarios were assigned using the TCRdist pipeline. In a later analysis, each TCR beta chain was defined by its CDR3 amino acid sequence together with its V-gene family, and reads lacking a unique V-gene family were excluded. To address suspected cross-contamination and a sequencing artifact, a later analysis removed 592 highly shared, low-generation-probability nucleotide sequences. In a later analysis, a clonal expansion index for each public chain was calculated from normalized within-repertoire ranks of inferred template counts. In a later analysis, generation probabilities were computed with a VDJ recombination model fitted to out-of-frame rearrangements, and the resulting probabilities were checked against IGoR. Hypergeometric tests were used in a later analysis to score TCR-TCR, TCR-HLA and TCR-CMV co-occurrence, with a repertoire-size bias correction applied to the TCR pairs. In a later analysis, false discovery rates were estimated by permuting HLA or CMV assignments 20 times. In a later analysis, co-occurring TCRs were grouped using DBSCAN, with TCRdist sequence similarity added in when clustering inside HLA-allele-positive subsets. Repertoires with fewer than 30,000 or more than 120,000 public chains, plus five repertoires with anomalous nucleotide sharing, were excluded from co-occurrence clustering. TCRdb limited this immuneACCESS table to in-frame rearrangements with V and J called. A share of clones is missing; checked studies link under half to unresolved V genes, and the rest is unexplained. V, J and clone size reflect that table, while D and trimming were determined from the DNA. The sample data list 130,000 or so clones, and around 80% of these were observed just once. 1.5% of the sample belongs to the ten largest clones.

Measured from the cysteine to the phenylalanine, the CDR3 is 16 residues long. Just the 48-base CDR3 DNA is kept, in frame starting at base 1. V and J are truncated by 7 bases and 1 base respectively, leaving an intervening sequence of 16 bases. In the germline V gene, CDR1 corresponds to SGHAT and CDR2 to FQNNGV. This specimen belongs to a study of cytomegalovirus exposure and HLA in healthy donors (dated by TCRdb to about 2017). Background on the whole study: According to an earlier analysis of around 600 of the donors, 150 million to 200 million T cells yielded roughly 110 million unique TCR beta sequences and about 300 Gb of sequence data. An early release that covered roughly 600 HLA-typed donors contained approximately 320 gigabases of sequencing data and tens of millions of unique TCR sequences. Of the roughly 410 genotyped donors, approximately 81% were placed in the genetic ancestry cluster associated with self-reported Caucasian donors. The study was designed to test whether signatures of past pathogen exposure could be identified by cataloging public T cell receptors. The study profiled the T cell repertoires of hundreds of subjects by immunosequencing and related them to cytomegalovirus serostatus. In addition to the first cohort of around 670 subjects, a separate validation cohort of 120 different subjects was used. The study combined high-throughput TCR immunosequencing, statistical association of individual TCRs with disease status, and machine learning to predict cytomegalovirus infection status. A later analysis re-analyzed previously published TCR beta repertoires from 666 donors and added high-resolution HLA genotyping to study TCR occurrence patterns. The later analysis used no new phenotypic data to find candidate immune exposures, relying instead on TCR beta sequences and their occurrence across donors. To decide whether each TCR beta V gene segment behaved as functional or pseudogenic, an earlier analysis of over 500 of the donors relied on high-throughput TCR beta sequencing. Alongside the repertoire data, information on donor age, sex, ethnicity and CMV serostatus was compiled. A later genetic analysis took genome-wide SNP genotypes for about three fifths of the roughly 700 donors and used that subset as a discovery cohort. Every discovery cohort repertoire had been produced on one sequencing platform. HLA typing covered class I and class II loci at four-digit resolution. Typing coverage varied by locus: about 620-630 donors for A, B, C, DRB1 and DQB1; some 520 for DQA1; over 600 for DPA1; around 450 for DPB1. Four or five DR-DQ haplotypes were treated as single units for association and clustering because of strong linkage in the cohort. On average, around 200,000 unique TCR beta nucleotide sequences were sequenced per donor among 398 genotyped donors of the cohort, with around 19% of those sequences being non-productive.

The cohort was made up of several hundred healthy bone marrow donors. At the time of sampling, every cohort member was nominally healthy, though immune exposures that went unrecorded were likely present. The donor was CMV seronegative and belonged to the group of around 350 seronegative cohort members. Every donor gave a peripheral blood sample, and the peripheral blood mononuclear cells from that sample were used for TCR beta sequencing. Genomic DNA was extracted from the blood cell samples with the Qiagen DNeasy Blood Extraction Kit. Overall results and qualifications from the work: Sequencing depth was assumed to be roughly uniform across donors in the presence/absence analyses, though that assumption may not hold. Strong co-occurrence of HLA alleles, especially DR and DQ, made assigning TCR associations to individual alleles difficult. A cluster of highly shared sequence variants was judged likely to represent a technical artifact of the sequencing pipeline. In an earlier analysis of 587 of the donors, most TCR beta V segments were observed in productive rearrangements about 87% or about 30% of the time, broadly matching IMGT annotations. Three of the identified cytomegalovirus-associated TCR beta chains were confirmed in vitro to be specific for cytomegalovirus antigens. In the study, around 150 TCR beta chains were listed as associated with cytomegalovirus. V-gene and J-gene trimming of TCR beta chains was associated with a missense DCLRE1C variant in a later genetic analysis, and the association was replicated in an independent cohort. According to a later analysis, TCR association rates differed among HLA loci, with DRB1 alleles showing the most associated TCRs and HLA-C alleles showing the fewest. The only immune exposure information available for the cohort was CMV serostatus. The classifier was reported to diagnose cytomegalovirus status with high specificity and sensitivity in both the original cohort and the validation cohort. Because some donors lacked HLA typing at each locus, the association tests relied only on the typed subset. Compared with the approximately 710-donor mean, donors in an Asian-associated ancestry cluster had fewer N-insertions in productive TCRs, according to a later genetic analysis. According to the authors, the approach could potentially be generalized to other disease states and immunological phenotypes. According to a later analysis, most CMV-associated TCR beta chains appeared to be HLA-restricted, and the HLA associations seemed to be driven largely by CMV exposure. A later analysis associated 16,951 TCR beta sequences with specific HLA alleles at a false discovery rate of 0.05. A later analysis reported that several top co-occurrence clusters appeared linked to parvovirus B19, influenza, CMV and Epstein-Barr virus. A further reported finding was that TCR beta sequences accurately predicted the HLA-A and HLA-B alleles for most subjects in the first cohort. Most TCR sequences were seen in very few donors, while some public TCRs were found in many individuals. In a later analysis, HLA-associated TCR beta chains showed more clonal expansion and lower generation probabilities than non-associated chains that were equally common. Linkage disequilibrium might explain the correlated functional status among segregating V segments, but an unknown experimental factor could not be excluded. Some IMGT-functional V segments, including TRBV6-2 and TRBV6-3, could not be told apart with the 87-base-pair reads, so those segments were excluded. The cohort was sequenced for TCR beta chains only, and without alpha or paired-chain data the features that could be detected were limited. The earlier analysis of 587 of the donors excluded roughly 17 rarely observed V segments, including chromosome 9 orphons, because counts were too low.

The sequence joins TRBV11-2 to TRBJ2-2, with no reliable assignment of the D segment. The source is a female donor in good health and CMV-seronegative. The specimen sequenced was PBMCs. CDR3 region: CASTFYVRQNTGELFF. The DNA sequence is given as TGTGCCAGCACCTTCTATGTCCGACAGAACACCGGGGAGCTGTTTTTT. Supplemented by the reference TRBV11-2 and TRBJ2-2 proteins around the CDR3, the complete variable domain is EAGVAQSPRYKIIEKRQSVAFWCNPISGHATLYWYQQILGQGPKLLIQFQNNGVVDDSQLPKDRFSAERLKGVDSTLKIQPAKLEDSAVYLCASTFYVRQNTGELFFGEGSRLTVL.